The 20 T cell receptor beta chains in this list originate from one sample, sequenced in a study of STAT5B mutations in CD4+ large granular lymphocyte leukemia. The repertoire was sequenced with immunoSEQ multiplex PCR; TCRdb's copy has only in-frame clones and lacks some. The table includes about 38,000 clones, roughly 85% detected once. Sample: CD4+ T cells from blood buffy coats. These receptors all come from a human donor in good health.

The rearrangement joins TRBV4-1 to TRBJ2-1, with 10 bases lining up with TRBD2. The CDR3 is 15 residues long. With V trimmed by 2 bases and J by 9 bases, 7 bases remained unmatched. CDR1 and CDR2 (germline): MGHRA, YSYEKL. The CDR3 nucleotides read TGCGCCAGCAGCCAAATTCTAGCGGGAGTCACTGAGCAGTTCTTC. Its translation: CASSQILAGVTEQFF.

In its sample, this clone was seen once. The CDR3 bases are TGTGCCAGCTCACGCGGGCAGGGGGTAGAGACCCAGTACTTC. Translating it yields CASSRGQGVETQYF. The rearrangement joins TRBV18 to TRBJ2-5, with 7 nucleotides matching TRBD1. This CDR3 contains 14 residues. Germline values: CDR1 KGHSH, CDR2 LQKENI. V was pared by 4 bases and J by 4 bases, with 6 bases of the junction left unmatched.

V usage is TRBV7-9 and J usage is TRBJ2-6; tentative D call: TRBD2 (5 bases). The V and J ends lost 7 bases and 4 bases respectively, with 14 bases between them. The CDR3 has 15 amino acids. Germline values: CDR1 SEHNR, CDR2 FQNEAQ (reference sequence). The CDR3 here is CASNFAGGGANVLTF. CDR3 sequence (DNA): TGTGCCAGCAACTTTGCGGGTGGAGGGGCCAACGTCCTGACTTTC.

The chain uses TRBV28 and TRBJ1-5; D remains ambiguous. The V gene's germline CDR1 is MDHEN and CDR2 SYDVKM. V lost 10 bases and J 7 bases, leaving 14 bases between the germline ends. The CDR3 consists of 12 residues. For the CDR3, the DNA is TGTGCCACCCTATTAGACACCCAGCCCCAGCATTTT. Residues: CATLLDTQPQHF.

This clone has only one observation. The gene calls are TRBV7-9 and TRBJ2-2; weak D call: TRBD1 (6 bases). The CDR3 spans 14 residues. Per germline, CDR1 SEHNR and CDR2 FQNEAQ (reference sequence). Trimming took off 3 bases at V and 3 bases at J, with 8 bases between the two ends. CDR3 in DNA: TGTGCCAGCAGCTTGGACAGCTACACCGGGGAGCTGTTTTTT. This codes for CASSLDSYTGELFF.

The CDR3 is CASSPAGRGNTQYF. The CDR3 DNA is TGTGCCAGCAGTCCCGCGGGGCGGGGGAATACGCAGTATTTT. The genes are TRBV2 and TRBJ2-3; 7 bases line up with TRBD2. Looked up from germline, CDR1 is SNHLY and CDR2 is FYNNEI. CDR3 size: 14 residues. With V trimmed by 5 bases and J by 7 bases, 9 bases remained unmatched.

The table lists this clone with a count of one. This sequence joins TRBV5-1 and TRBJ2-2; no clear D gene. Germline V gene lookup returns CDR1 SGHRS and CDR2 YFSETQ. V gave up 2 bases and J gave up 0 bases, with 5 bases separating them. This CDR3 region has 14 residues. In DNA form, the CDR3 reads TGCGCCAGCAGCTTTTATGCGAACACCGGGGAGCTGTTTTTT. Translating gives CASSFYANTGELFF. Full variable domain (remainder filled in from reference TRBV5-1 and TRBJ2-2): KAGVTQTPRYLIKTRGQQVTLSCSPISGHRSVSWYQQTPGQGLQFLFEYFSETQRNKGNFPGRFSGRQFSNSRSEMNVSTLELGDSALYLCASSFYANTGELFFGEGSRLTVL.

This chain uses TRBV9 with TRBJ2-7, with 12 positions matching TRBD2. After removal of 4 bases from V and 7 bases from J, the junction contained 12 bases not matched to a gene. The CDR3 runs to 16 residues. Germline loops: CDR1 SGDLS, CDR2 YYNGEE. The CDR3 sequence: CASSSVPTSGSYEQYF. The CDR3 DNA reads as TGTGCCAGCAGCTCCGTCCCGACTAGCGGGAGTTATGAGCAGTACTTC.

This chain connects TRBV21-1 to TRBJ2-5; the listed D gene, TRBD2, was not tested against the DNA. TRBV21-1 is a documented pseudogene. The CDR3 spans 14 residues. The CDR3 loop reads CASREGLSQETQYF. As DNA, the CDR3 is TGTGCCAGCAGGGAGGGCCTGTCCCAAGAGACCCAGTACTTC.

The J gene is TRBJ2-5, the V gene TRBV9; 11 positions agree with TRBD2. The CDR3 is 18 amino acids. Unmatched junction bases numbered 7, after V lost 0 bases and J lost 0 bases. Germline V lookup: CDR1 SGDLS, CDR2 YYNGEE. CDR3 sequence: CASSVVASGGPNQETQYF. CDR3 DNA sequence: TGTGCCAGCAGCGTAGTGGCTAGCGGGGGGCCAAACCAAGAGACCCAGTACTTC.

V is TRBV6-1 and J is TRBJ2-7; TRBD2 aligns across 9 bases. V trimming: 1 base; J trimming: 1 base; junction bases outside the gene matches: 11. The CDR3 has 18 residues. CDR1 MNHNS and CDR2 SASEGT come from the germline V gene. As DNA, the CDR3 is TGTGCCAGCAGTGAAGAACTAGCGGGTTGGGGACTGTCCTACGAGCAGTACTTC. This encodes CASSEELAGWGLSYEQYF.

J is TRBJ2-5 and V is TRBV10-1; 9 bases agree with TRBD2. Trimming took 7 bases from V and 2 from J; bases not matched to a gene: 20. The germline CDR1 and CDR2 sequences are WNHNN and SYGVQD (reference sequence). The CDR3 length is 19 residues. The CDR3 DNA sequence: TGCGCCAGCACCTCTGTGAGGCCCCCCGTGACTAGCGGTCAAGAGACCCAGTACTTC. Translating gives CASTSVRPPVTSGQETQYF.

The V call is TRBV7-9, the J call TRBJ1-5; 8 bases are shared with TRBD1. Germline V lookup: CDR1 SEHNR, CDR2 FQNEAQ (reference sequence). This CDR3 contains 16 residues. With V trimmed by 4 bases and J by 4 bases, 9 bases remained unmatched. The CDR3, as DNA: TGTGCCAGCAGCTCAGGATTTGGACAGGGAAATCAGCCCCAGCATTTT. This translates into CASSSGFGQGNQPQHF.

The chain is built from TRBV6-1 and TRBJ2-7; 13 positions match TRBD2. Germline trimming cut 9 bases from V and 2 bases from J; bases unmatched to any gene: 4. The CDR3 spans 14 residues. CDR1 MNHNS and CDR2 SASEGT come from the germline V gene. The CDR3 region is CASTSGRAPYEQYF. CDR3 nucleotides: TGTGCCAGTACTAGCGGGAGGGCCCCCTACGAGCAGTACTTC.

The chain links TRBV7-9 to TRBJ2-1, with a possible D match to TRBD1 (5 bases). Between the trimmed V and J ends, which lost 4 bases and 9 bases, there was a span of 10 bases. This CDR3 has 12 residues. CDR1 and CDR2 from the germline V gene are SEHNR and FQNEAQ (reference sequence). CDR3 sequence (DNA): TGTGCCAGCAGCTGGCAGGGTTCTGAGCAGTTCTTC. The encoded protein is CASSWQGSEQFF.

CDR3 amino acids: CASSQERGQDTEAFF. In DNA form, the CDR3 reads TGCGCCAGCAGCCAAGAGAGGGGGCAGGACACTGAAGCTTTCTTT. The chain combines TRBV4-1 with TRBJ1-1, with 7 bases aligning to TRBD1. Per germline, CDR1 MGHRA and CDR2 YSYEKL. CDR3 length: 15 amino acids. Germline trimming cut 0 bases from V and 3 bases from J; bases unmatched to any gene: 4.

V is TRBV6-5 and J is TRBJ2-1, with 9 bases lining up with TRBD2. CDR3 length: 14 amino acids. The V segment lost 2 bases and the J segment 4 bases; nucleotides outside the gene matches: 0. Germline CDR1 and CDR2: MNHEY and SVGAGI. CDR3 sequence (DNA): TGTGCCAGCAGTTACGCGGGAGGGTACAATGAGCAGTTCTTC. It specifies CASSYAGGYNEQFF.

This chain joins TRBV6-1 and TRBJ2-1; 10 bases line up with TRBD2. Trimming at V came to 3 bases and at J to 1 base, leaving 12 bases not matched to a gene. CDR3 size: 19 residues. Per the germline V gene, CDR1 is MNHNS and CDR2 is SASEGT. The CDR3 nucleotides are TGTGCCAGCAGTGACACTGAGCGGGAGGGCCTTGGATCCTACAATGAGCAGTTCTTC. Translating it yields CASSDTEREGLGSYNEQFF.

J is TRBJ2-6 and V is TRBV7-9; weak D call: TRBD2 (6 bases). There are 18 residues in the CDR3. Germline V gene lookup returns CDR1 SEHNR and CDR2 FQNEAQ (reference sequence). V was shortened by 6 bases and J by 0 bases, with 18 bases between the two germline ends. The CDR3 region has the DNA TGTGCCAGCAGACCCCCCCCGGCGGGATCCTCTGGGGCCAACGTCCTGACTTTC. Protein: CASRPPPAGSSGANVLTF.

This sequence joins TRBV14 and TRBJ2-4; 7 bases agree with TRBD1. Germline CDR1 reads SGHDN; CDR2 reads FVKESK. The CDR3 sequence is 15 residues long. Trimming at V came to 4 bases and at J to 7 bases, leaving 10 bases not matched to a gene. The CDR3 protein is CASSPSGRGKNIQYF. The CDR3 nucleotides read TGTGCCAGCAGCCCGTCGGGCAGGGGGAAGAACATTCAGTACTTC.